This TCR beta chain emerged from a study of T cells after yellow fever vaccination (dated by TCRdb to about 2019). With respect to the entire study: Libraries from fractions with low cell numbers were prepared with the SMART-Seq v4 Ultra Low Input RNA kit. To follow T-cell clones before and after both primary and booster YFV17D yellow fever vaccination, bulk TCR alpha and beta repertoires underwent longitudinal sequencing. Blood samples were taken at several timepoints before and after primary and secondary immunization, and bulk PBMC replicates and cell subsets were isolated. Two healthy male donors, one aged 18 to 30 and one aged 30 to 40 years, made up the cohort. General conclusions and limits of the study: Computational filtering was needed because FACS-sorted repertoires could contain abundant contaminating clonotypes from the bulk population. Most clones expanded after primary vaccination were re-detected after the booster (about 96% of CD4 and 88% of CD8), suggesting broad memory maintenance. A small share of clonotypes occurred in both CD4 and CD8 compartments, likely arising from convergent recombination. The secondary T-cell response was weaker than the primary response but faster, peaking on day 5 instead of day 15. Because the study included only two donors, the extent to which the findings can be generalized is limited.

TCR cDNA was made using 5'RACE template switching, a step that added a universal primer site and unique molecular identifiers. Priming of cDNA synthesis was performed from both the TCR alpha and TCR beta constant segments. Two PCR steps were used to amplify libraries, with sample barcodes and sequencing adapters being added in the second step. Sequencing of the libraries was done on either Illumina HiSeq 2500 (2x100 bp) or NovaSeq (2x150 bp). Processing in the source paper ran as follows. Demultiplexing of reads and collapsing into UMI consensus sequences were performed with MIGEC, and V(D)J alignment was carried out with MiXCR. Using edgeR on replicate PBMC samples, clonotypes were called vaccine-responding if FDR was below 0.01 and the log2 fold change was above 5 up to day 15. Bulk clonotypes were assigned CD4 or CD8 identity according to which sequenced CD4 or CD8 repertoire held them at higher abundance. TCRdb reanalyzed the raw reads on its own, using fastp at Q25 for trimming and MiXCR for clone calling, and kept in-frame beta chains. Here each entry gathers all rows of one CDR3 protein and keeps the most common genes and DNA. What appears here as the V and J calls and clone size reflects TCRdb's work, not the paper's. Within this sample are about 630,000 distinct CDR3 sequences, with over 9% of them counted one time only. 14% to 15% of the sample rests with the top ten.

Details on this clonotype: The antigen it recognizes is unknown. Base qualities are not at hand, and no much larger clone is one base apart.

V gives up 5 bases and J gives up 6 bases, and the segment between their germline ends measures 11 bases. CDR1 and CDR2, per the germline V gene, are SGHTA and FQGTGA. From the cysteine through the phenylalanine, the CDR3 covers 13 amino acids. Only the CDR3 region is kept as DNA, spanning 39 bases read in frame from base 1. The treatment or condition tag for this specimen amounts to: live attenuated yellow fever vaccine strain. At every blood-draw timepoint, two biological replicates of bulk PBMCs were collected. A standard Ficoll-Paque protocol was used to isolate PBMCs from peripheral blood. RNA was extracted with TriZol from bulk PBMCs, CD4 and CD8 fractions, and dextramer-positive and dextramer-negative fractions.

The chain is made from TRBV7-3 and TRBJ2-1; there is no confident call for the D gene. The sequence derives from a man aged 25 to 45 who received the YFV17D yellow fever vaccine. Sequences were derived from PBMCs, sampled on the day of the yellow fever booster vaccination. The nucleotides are TGTGCCAGCAGCAAAGGACCGGGCAATGAGCAGTTCTTC. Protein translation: CASSKGPGNEQFF.